This T cell receptor beta chain came from a study of technical replicates of blood from several donors. Profiled with immunoSEQ multiplex PCR; TCRdb holds only in-frame clones, not every one. The data show just over 80,000 clones, 90% to 98% seen once. V was clipped by 6 bases and J by 0 bases, with 15 bases between them. Per the germline V gene, CDR1 is SNHLY and CDR2 is FYNNEI. This CDR3 has 17 amino acids. The sequencing input was T cells isolated from PBMCs. This sequence joins TRBV2 and TRBJ2-6; TRBD2 is a possible D gene (5 bases). The receptor's source is a human donor in good health. CDR3 bases: TGTGCCAGCAGAGTGACACTAGTAAGCTCTGGGGCCAACGTCCTGACTTTC. Protein product: CASRVTLVSSGANVLTF. The variable domain in full, completed from reference TRBV2 and TRBJ2-6, reads EPEVTQTPSHQVTQMGQEVILRCVPISNHLYFYWYRQILGQKVEFLVSFYNNEISEKSEIFDDQFSVERPDGSNFTLKIRSTKLEDSAMYFCASRVTLVSSGANVLTFGAGSRLTVL.